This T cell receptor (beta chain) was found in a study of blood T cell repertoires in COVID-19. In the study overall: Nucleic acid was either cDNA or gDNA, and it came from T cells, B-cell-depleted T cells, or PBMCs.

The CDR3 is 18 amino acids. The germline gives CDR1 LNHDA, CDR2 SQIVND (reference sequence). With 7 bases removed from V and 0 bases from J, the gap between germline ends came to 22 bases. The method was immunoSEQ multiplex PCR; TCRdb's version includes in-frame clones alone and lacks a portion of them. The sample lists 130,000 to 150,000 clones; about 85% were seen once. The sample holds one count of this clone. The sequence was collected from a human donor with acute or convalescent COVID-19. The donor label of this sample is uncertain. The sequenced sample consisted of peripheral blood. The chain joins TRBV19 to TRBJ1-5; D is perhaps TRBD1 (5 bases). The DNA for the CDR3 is TGTGCCAGTATGGGGGGGGGAATGGTCGCGGTTAGCAATCAGCCCCAGCATTTT. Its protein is CASMGGGMVAVSNQPQHF.